This T cell receptor beta chain emerged from a study of blood T cell repertoires in COVID-19. The table came from immunoSEQ multiplex PCR; TCRdb's copy has only in-frame clones and leaves some out. The sample yields under 350,000 clones, 83% seen once. Germline trimming cut 4 bases from V and 5 bases from J; bases unmatched to any gene: 6. This CDR3 region has 14 residues. Germline V gene data show CDR1 as GTSNPN and CDR2 as SVGIG (reference sequence). Sequencing was carried out using peripheral blood. V and J are TRBV30 and TRBJ2-2; 8 bases align to TRBD2. This sequence was found in a man aged 60 to 69 who had recovered from COVID-19. CDR3 sequence (DNA): TGTGCCTGGAAAACTAGCGGCGGGACCGGGGAGCTGTTTTTT. Protein product: CAWKTSGGTGELFF.